This TCR beta chain derives from a study of cytomegalovirus exposure and HLA in healthy donors. PCR used 60 Vbeta primers and 13 Jbeta primers. Generated by immunoSEQ multiplex PCR, the TCRdb table keeps only in-frame clones and is missing some. This sample has roughly 120,000 clones, with 65% to 85% found just once. Broader study findings: A link between a missense DCLRE1C variant and TCR beta V- and J-gene trimming emerged from a later analysis. Researchers left out some V segments, among them TRBV6-2 and TRBV6-3, as indistinguishable.

The CDR3 contains 16 residues. Trimming took 3 bases from V and 9 from J; bases not matched to a gene: 8. Looked up from germline, CDR1 is SGDLS and CDR2 is YYNGEE. Worth noting for this clone: Its antigen is as yet unknown.

The source material was PBMCs. This TCR came from a man between 50 and 59 years old in good health and CMV-seronegative. The rearrangement uses TRBV9 and TRBJ1-6, with 11 bases lining up with TRBD1. The CDR3 coding sequence is TGTGCCAGCAGCGCCGGGACAGGGGGTACGCGTTCACCCCTCCACTTT. It specifies CASSAGTGGTRSPLHF.